In this sample, the clone carrying this T cell receptor (beta chain) turned up a few times. Its antigen is not identified. This record comes from a study of blood T cells in healthy people across ages. Study-level points and caveats: It was the long-lived donors that had more naive CD4+ cells and higher diversity than aged donors.

Losses at the gene ends were 2 bases for V and 6 bases for J; bases not matched to a gene: 0. This CDR3 spans 15 amino acids. Next came a second PCR, run for about 6 to 11 cycles, which used a sample-barcoded 5' primer along with a J-beta primer mix. Via MiXCR, TCRdb re-called the 5' RACE reads, giving one row per CDR3 protein. In the table there are hundreds of thousands of distinct CDR3 sequences, less than 60% of which are singletons. V is TRBV12-3 or TRBV12-4 and J is TRBJ2-2, with 13 bases that match TRBD2. The receptor was derived from a man aged 80 or over in good health. Sequenced input: blood. The CDR3 region is CASSLTSGRAGELFF. The CDR3 nucleotides read TGTGCCAGCAGTTTAACTAGCGGGAGGGCCGGGGAGCTGTTTTTT.